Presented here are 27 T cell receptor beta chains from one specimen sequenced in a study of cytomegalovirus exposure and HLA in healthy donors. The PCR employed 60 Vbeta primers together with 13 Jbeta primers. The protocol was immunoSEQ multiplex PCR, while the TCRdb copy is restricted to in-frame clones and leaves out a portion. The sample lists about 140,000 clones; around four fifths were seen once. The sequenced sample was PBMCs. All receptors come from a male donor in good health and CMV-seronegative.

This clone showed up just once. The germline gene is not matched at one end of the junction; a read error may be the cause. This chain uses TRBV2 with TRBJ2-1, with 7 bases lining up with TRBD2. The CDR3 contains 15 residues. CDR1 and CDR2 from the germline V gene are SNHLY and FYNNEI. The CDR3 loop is CASSASGNSYNGQFF. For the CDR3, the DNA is TGTGCCAGCAGCGCTAGCGGAAACTCCTACAATGGGCAGTTCTTC.

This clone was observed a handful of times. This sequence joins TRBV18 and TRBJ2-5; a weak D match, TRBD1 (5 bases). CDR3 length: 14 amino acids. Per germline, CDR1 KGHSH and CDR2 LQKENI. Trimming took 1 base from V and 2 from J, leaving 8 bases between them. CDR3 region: CASSPHSGQETQYF. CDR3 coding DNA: TGTGCCAGCTCACCACATTCAGGGCAAGAGACCCAGTACTTC.

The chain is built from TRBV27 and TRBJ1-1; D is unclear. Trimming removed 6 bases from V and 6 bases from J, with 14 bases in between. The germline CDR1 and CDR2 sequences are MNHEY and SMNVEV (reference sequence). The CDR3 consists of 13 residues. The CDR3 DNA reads TGTGCCAGCAGCCGGTCCGAAGTGGCTGAAGCTTTCTTT. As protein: CASSRSEVAEAFF.

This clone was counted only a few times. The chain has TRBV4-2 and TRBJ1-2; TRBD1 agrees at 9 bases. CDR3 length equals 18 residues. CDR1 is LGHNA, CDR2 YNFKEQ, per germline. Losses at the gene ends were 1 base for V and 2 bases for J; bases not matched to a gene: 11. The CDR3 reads CASSQAWTGAGRNYGYTF. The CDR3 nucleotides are TGTGCCAGCAGCCAAGCCTGGACAGGGGCTGGACGCAACTATGGCTACACCTTC.

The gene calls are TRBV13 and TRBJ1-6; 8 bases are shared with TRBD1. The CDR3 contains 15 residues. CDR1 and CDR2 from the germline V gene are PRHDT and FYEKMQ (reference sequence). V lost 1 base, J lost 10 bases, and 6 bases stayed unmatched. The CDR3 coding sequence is TGTGCCAGCAGCTTAGTGACAGGGGCCCTCTCACCCCTCCACTTT. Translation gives CASSLVTGALSPLHF.

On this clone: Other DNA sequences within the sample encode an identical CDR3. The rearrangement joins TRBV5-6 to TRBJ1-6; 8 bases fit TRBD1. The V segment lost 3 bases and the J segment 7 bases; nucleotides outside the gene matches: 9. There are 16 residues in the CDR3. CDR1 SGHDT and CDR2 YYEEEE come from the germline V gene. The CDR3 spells CASSYIGQGLNSPLHF. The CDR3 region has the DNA TGTGCCAGCAGCTATATCGGACAGGGTTTGAATTCACCCCTCCACTTT. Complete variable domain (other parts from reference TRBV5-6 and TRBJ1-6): DAGVTQSPTHLIKTRGQQVTLRCSPKSGHDTVSWYQQALGQGPQFIFQYYEEEERQRGNFPDRFSGHQFPNYSSELNVNALLLGDSALYLCASSYIGQGLNSPLHFGNGTRLTVT.

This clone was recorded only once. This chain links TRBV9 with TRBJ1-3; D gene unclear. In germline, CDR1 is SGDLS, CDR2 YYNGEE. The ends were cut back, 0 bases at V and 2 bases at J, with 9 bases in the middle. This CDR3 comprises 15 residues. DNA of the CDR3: TGTGCCAGCAGCGTAGATGGGCGACCTGGAAACACCATATATTTT. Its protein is CASSVDGRPGNTIYF. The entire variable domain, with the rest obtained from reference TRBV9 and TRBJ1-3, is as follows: DSGVTQTPKHLITATGQRVTLRCSPRSGDLSVYWYQQSLDQGLQFLIQYYNGEERAKGNILERFSAQQFPDLHSELNLSSLELGDSALYFCASSVDGRPGNTIYFGEGSWLTVV.

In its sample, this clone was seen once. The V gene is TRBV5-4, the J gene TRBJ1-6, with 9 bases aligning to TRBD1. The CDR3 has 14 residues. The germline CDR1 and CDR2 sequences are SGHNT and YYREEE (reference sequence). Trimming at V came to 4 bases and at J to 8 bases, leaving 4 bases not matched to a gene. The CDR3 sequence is CASSADRGDSPLHF. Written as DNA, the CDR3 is TGTGCCAGCAGCGCGGACAGGGGCGATTCACCCCTCCACTTT.

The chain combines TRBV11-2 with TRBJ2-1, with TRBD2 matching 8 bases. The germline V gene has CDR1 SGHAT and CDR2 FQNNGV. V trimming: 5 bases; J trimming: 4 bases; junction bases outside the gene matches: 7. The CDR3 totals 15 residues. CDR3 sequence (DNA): TGTGCCAGCAGCCCCGAGGGCGGGAGGTACAATGAGCAGTTCTTC. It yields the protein CASSPEGGRYNEQFF.

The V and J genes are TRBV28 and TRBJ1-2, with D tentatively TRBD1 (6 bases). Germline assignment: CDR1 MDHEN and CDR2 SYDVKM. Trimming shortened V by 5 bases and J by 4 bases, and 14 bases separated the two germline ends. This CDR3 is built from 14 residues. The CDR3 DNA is TGTGCCAGCAGTCTCCCTCCCAGGGGCTATGGCTACACCTTC. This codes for CASSLPPRGYGYTF.

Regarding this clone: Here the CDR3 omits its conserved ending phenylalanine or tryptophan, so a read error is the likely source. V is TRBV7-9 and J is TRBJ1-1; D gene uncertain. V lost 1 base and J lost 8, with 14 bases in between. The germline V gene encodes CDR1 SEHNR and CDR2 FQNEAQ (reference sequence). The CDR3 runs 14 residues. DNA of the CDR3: TGTGCCAGCAGCTTAGGGCCGGCAGGTCAGGAAGCTTTCCTT. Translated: CASSLGPAGQEAFL.

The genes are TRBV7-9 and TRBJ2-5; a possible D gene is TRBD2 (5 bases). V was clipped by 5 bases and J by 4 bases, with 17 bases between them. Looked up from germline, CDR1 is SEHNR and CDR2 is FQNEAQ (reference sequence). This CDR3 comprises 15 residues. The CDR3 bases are TGTGCCAGCAGCCTCTGGACTGCGGGCGGAGAGACCCAGTACTTC. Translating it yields CASSLWTAGGETQYF. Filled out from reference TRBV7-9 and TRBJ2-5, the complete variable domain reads DTGVSQNPRHKITKRGQNVTFRCDPISEHNRLYWYRQTLGQGPEFLTYFQNEAQLEKSRLLSDRFSAERPKGSFSTLEIQRTEQGDSAMYLCASSLWTAGGETQYFGPGTRLLVL.

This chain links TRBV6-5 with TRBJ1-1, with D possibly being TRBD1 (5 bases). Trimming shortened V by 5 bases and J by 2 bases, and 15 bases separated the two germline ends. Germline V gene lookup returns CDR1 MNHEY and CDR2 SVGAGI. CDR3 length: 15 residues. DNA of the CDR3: TGTGCCAGCAGTATCCCCAGGGTCTCAAACACTGAAGCTTTCTTT. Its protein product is CASSIPRVSNTEAFF.

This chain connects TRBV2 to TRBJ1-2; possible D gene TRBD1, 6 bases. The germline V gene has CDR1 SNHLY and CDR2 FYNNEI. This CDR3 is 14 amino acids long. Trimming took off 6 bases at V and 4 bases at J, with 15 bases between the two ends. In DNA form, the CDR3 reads TGTGCCAGCAGGGGGGCCATGGGGACCTATGGCTACACCTTC. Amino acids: CASRGAMGTYGYTF.

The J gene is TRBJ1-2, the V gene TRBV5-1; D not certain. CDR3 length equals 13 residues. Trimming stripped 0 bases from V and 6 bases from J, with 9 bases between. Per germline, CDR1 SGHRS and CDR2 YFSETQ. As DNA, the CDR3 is TGCGCCAGCAGCTTGGGCCGAGAAGATGGCTACACCTTC. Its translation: CASSLGREDGYTF.

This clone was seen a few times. The CDR3 protein is CASSLRQGWDTEAFF. In nucleotides, the CDR3 is TGTGCCAGCAGTTTAAGGCAGGGGTGGGACACTGAAGCTTTCTTT. The genes are TRBV28 and TRBJ1-1, with D possibly matching TRBD1 (6 bases). V lost 2 bases and J 3 bases, leaving 13 bases between the germline ends. The germline CDR1 and CDR2 sequences are MDHEN and SYDVKM. CDR3 length: 15 residues.

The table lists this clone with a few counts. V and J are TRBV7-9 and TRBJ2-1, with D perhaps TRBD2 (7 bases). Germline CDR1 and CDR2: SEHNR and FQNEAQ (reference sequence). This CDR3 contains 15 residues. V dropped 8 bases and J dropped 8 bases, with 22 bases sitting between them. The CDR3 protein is CASGGGRGPEDEQFF. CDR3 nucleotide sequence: TGTGCCAGCGGGGGGGGGCGGGGGCCTGAGGATGAGCAGTTCTTC.

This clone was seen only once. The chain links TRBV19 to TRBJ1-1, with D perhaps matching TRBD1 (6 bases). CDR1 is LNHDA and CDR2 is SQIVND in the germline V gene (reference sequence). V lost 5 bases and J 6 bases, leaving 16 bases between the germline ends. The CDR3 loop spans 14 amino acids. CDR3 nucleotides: TGTGCCAGTAGTCTGGGAGGGGGGGCGGCTGAAGCTTTCTTT. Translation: CASSLGGGAAEAFF.

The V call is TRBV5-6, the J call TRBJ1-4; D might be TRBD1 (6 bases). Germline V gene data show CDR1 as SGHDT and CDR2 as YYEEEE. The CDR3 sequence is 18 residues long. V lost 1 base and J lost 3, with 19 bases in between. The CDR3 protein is CASSLPLRGGAANEKLFF. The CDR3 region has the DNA TGTGCCAGCAGCTTGCCACTTCGGGGGGGCGCGGCTAATGAAAAACTGTTTTTT.

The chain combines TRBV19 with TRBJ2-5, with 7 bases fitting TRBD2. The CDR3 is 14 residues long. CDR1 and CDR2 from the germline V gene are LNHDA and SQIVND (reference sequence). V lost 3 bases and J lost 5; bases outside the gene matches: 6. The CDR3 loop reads CASSIVGGSETQYF. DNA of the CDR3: TGTGCCAGTAGTATTGTCGGGGGGTCGGAGACCCAGTACTTC.

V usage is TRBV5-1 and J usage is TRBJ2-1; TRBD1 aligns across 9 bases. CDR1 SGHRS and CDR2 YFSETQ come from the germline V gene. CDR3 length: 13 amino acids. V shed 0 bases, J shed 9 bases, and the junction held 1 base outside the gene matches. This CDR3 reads CASSLADRGEQFF. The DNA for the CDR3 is TGCGCCAGCAGCTTGGCGGACAGGGGTGAGCAGTTCTTC.

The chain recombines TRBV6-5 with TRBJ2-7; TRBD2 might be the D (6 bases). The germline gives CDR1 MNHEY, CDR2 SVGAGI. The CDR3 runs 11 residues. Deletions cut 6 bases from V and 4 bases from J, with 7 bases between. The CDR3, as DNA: TGTGCCAGCAGCGGGGGTTACGAGCAGTACTTC. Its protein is CASSGGYEQYF.

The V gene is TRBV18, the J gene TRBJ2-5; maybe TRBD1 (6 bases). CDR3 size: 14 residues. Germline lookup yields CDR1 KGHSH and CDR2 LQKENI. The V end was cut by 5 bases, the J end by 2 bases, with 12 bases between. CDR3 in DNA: TGTGCCAGCTCAAACCGGACAGCACAAGAGACCCAGTACTTC. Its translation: CASSNRTAQETQYF. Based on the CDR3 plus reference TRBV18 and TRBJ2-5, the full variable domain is NAGVMQNPRHLVRRRGQEARLRCSPMKGHSHVYWYRQLPEEGLKFMVYLQKENIIDESGMPKERFSAEFPKEGPSILRIQQVVRGDSAAYFCASSNRTAQETQYFGPGTRLLVL.

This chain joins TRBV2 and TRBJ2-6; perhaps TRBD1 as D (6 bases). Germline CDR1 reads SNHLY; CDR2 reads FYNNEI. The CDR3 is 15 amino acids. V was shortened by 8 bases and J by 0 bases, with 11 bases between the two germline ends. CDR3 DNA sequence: TGTGCCAGCGCGGACAGTACCTCTGGGGCCAACGTCCTGACTTTC. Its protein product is CASADSTSGANVLTF.

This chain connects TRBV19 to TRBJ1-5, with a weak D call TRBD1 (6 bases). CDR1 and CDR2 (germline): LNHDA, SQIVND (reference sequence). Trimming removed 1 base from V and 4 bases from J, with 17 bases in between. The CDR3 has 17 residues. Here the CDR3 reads CASSIALAGVGNQPQHF. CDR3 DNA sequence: TGTGCCAGTAGTATAGCGTTGGCAGGGGTGGGAAATCAGCCCCAGCATTTT. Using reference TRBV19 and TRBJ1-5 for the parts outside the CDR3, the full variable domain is DGGITQSPKYLFRKEGQNVTLSCEQNLNHDAMYWYRQDPGQGLRLIYYSQIVNDFQKGDIAEGYSVSREKKESFPLTVTSAQKNPTAFYLCASSIALAGVGNQPQHFGDGTRLSIL.

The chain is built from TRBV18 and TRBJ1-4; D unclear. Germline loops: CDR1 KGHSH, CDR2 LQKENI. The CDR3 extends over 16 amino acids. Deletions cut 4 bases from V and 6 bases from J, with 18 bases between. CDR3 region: CASSRPGGGDDEKLFF. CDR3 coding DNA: TGTGCCAGCTCACGACCTGGAGGTGGAGATGATGAAAAACTGTTTTTT.

The CDR3 here is CASSLPDSQETQYF. As DNA, the CDR3 is TGTGCCAGCAGCTTGCCCGACAGTCAAGAGACCCAGTACTTC. The chain recombines TRBV7-9 with TRBJ2-5; TRBD1 might be the D (5 bases). Looked up from germline, CDR1 is SEHNR and CDR2 is FQNEAQ (reference sequence). Trimming took 3 bases from V and 2 from J, leaving 10 bases between them. CDR3 length: 14 amino acids.